A single sample is the source of the 18 T cell receptor beta chains below, sequenced in a study of PD-L1 blockade in urothelial cancer. Profiling relied on immunoSEQ multiplex PCR, and the TCRdb table lists in-frame clones only, not all of them. The sample lists 35,000 to 55,000 clones, 70% to 85% occurring once. The sample was PBMCs, taken around atezolizumab (anti-PD-L1) treatment. These receptors all stem from a man between 65 and 85 years old with urothelial cancer.

The chain couples TRBV9 to TRBJ1-1, with TRBD1 matching over 7 bases. CDR3 length equals 14 residues. The germline V gene encodes CDR1 SGDLS and CDR2 YYNGEE. The junction had 4 bases not matched to a gene; V was cut back by 0 bases and J by 5 bases. This chain's CDR3 is CASSVGQGETEAFF. The DNA for the CDR3 is TGTGCCAGCAGCGTAGGACAGGGCGAGACTGAAGCTTTCTTT.

This clone was seen a few times. This chain connects TRBV4-2 to TRBJ2-7, with 7 bases lining up with TRBD1. Per germline, CDR1 LGHNA and CDR2 YNFKEQ. Trimming took 1 base from V and 4 from J; bases not matched to a gene: 4. The CDR3 is 14 residues long. CDR3 sequence (DNA): TGTGCCAGCAGCCAAGGACAGGGCGATTACGAGCAGTACTTC. Translated: CASSQGQGDYEQYF.

CDR3 DNA sequence: TGCGCCAGCAGCTCAGAGTGGGACTGGGCAAAAGATACGCAGTATTTT. Its protein is CASSSEWDWAKDTQYF. The chain uses TRBV10-2 and TRBJ2-3, with a possible D match to TRBD2 (6 bases). The CDR3 is 16 residues long. Looked up from germline, CDR1 is WSHSY and CDR2 is SAAADI. V was shortened by 6 bases and J by 5 bases, with 21 bases between the two germline ends.

J is TRBJ2-7 and V is TRBV7-2, with D possibly matching TRBD2 (6 bases). The CDR3 loop spans 13 amino acids. Per germline, CDR1 SGHTA and CDR2 FQGNSA. V was shortened by 4 bases and J by 7 bases, with 14 bases between the two germline ends. Here the CDR3 DNA reads TGTGCCAGCAGCTCCCGCAGGGCGGGGGAGCAGTACTTC. It codes for CASSSRRAGEQYF.

V gene TRBV27 combines with J gene TRBJ2-1; tentative D call: TRBD2 (6 bases). The CDR3 contains 15 residues. Germline V gene sequence: CDR1 MNHEY, CDR2 SMNVEV (reference sequence). With 3 bases removed from V and 8 bases from J, the gap between germline ends came to 17 bases. The CDR3 nucleotides are TGTGCCAGCAGTTTCGGTCCCGCGGGGAGCGATGAGCAGTTCTTC. It translates to CASSFGPAGSDEQFF.

The chain links TRBV29-1 to TRBJ1-5; maybe TRBD1 (6 bases). Germline assignment: CDR1 SQVTM and CDR2 ANQGSEA. V gave up 4 bases and J gave up 2 bases, with 6 bases separating them. The CDR3 loop spans 12 amino acids. The CDR3: CSVAGGNQPQHF. The DNA of the CDR3 is TGCAGCGTTGCAGGGGGCAATCAGCCCCAGCATTTT.

The chain joins TRBV5-4 to TRBJ2-5; 7 nucleotides match TRBD1. Germline CDR1 and CDR2: SGHNT and YYREEE (reference sequence). J lost 5 bases, V lost 0 bases, and 4 bases had no gene match. The CDR3 extends over 14 amino acids. The CDR3 reads CASSLGGGVETQYF. In DNA, the CDR3 is TGTGCCAGCAGCTTGGGAGGGGGCGTGGAGACCCAGTACTTC.

The V call is TRBV6-1, the J call TRBJ2-7, with D possibly matching TRBD1 (5 bases). The CDR3 spans 14 residues. Germline CDR1 and CDR2: MNHNS and SASEGT. The V and J ends lost 6 bases and 2 bases respectively, with 14 bases between them. CDR3 protein: CASRLRVGTYEQYF. As DNA, the CDR3 is TGTGCCAGCAGACTCAGGGTAGGGACCTACGAGCAGTACTTC.

The V gene is TRBV6-5, the J gene TRBJ2-1; 7 bases match TRBD1. The J segment lost 7 bases and the V segment lost 5 bases, leaving 8 bases of the junction unmatched. Per germline, CDR1 MNHEY and CDR2 SVGAGI. The CDR3 covers 14 residues. CDR3 residues: CASSQGQFRNEQFF. The CDR3 nucleotides read TGTGCCAGCAGTCAGGGACAGTTTCGGAATGAGCAGTTCTTC.

The CDR3 DNA sequence: TGTGCCAGTAGTACGTGGGGGGGGAGCGGGCGACCCAATGAGCAGTTCTTC. Translation: CASSTWGGSGRPNEQFF. V usage is TRBV19 and J usage is TRBJ2-1; 7 nucleotides agree with TRBD2. The CDR3 extends over 17 amino acids. Germline trimming cut 4 bases from V and 6 bases from J; bases unmatched to any gene: 15. Germline V gene sequence: CDR1 LNHDA, CDR2 SQIVND (reference sequence).

This rearrangement joins TRBV6-5 to TRBJ2-2; D possibly corresponds to TRBD2 (5 bases). Germline-derived CDR1 and CDR2 are MNHEY and SVGAGI. There are 12 residues in the CDR3. Deletions cut 11 bases from V and 7 bases from J, with 14 bases between. Written as DNA, the CDR3 is TGTGCCGCCTCCCCGGGGAGCGGGGAGCTGTTTTTT. Its protein is CAASPGSGELFF.

This clone was picked up a small number of times. This rearrangement joins TRBV4-2 to TRBJ1-5; weak D call: TRBD1 (5 bases). The CDR3 loop spans 14 amino acids. Germline CDR1 is LGHNA and CDR2 is YNFKEQ. Trimming removed 0 bases at V and 5 bases at J, with 8 bases between. The CDR3 region has the DNA TGTGCCAGCAGCCAAGAGGTAGGGGATCAGCCCCAGCATTTT. It is translated as CASSQEVGDQPQHF.

The gene calls are TRBV5-6 and TRBJ2-1; 8 positions agree with TRBD2. Germline assignment: CDR1 SGHDT and CDR2 YYEEEE. This CDR3 spans 18 amino acids. The V and J ends lost 5 bases and 0 bases, in that order; junction bases with no gene match: 13. Written as DNA, the CDR3 is TGTGCCAGCAGTCCGACGAGGGAGCGGGAGCACTCCTACAATGAGCAGTTCTTC. The encoded protein is CASSPTREREHSYNEQFF.

The CDR3 loop is CASRGTASYNEQFF. CDR3 in DNA: TGTGCCAGCAGGGGGACAGCCTCCTACAATGAGCAGTTCTTC. The rearrangement links TRBV2 to TRBJ2-1, with 7 bases aligning to TRBD1. The germline V gene has CDR1 SNHLY and CDR2 FYNNEI. The CDR3 loop spans 14 amino acids. V was clipped by 6 bases and J by 0 bases; unmatched bases: 2.

V gene TRBV7-2 combines with J gene TRBJ2-5, with TRBD2 matching over 9 bases. J lost 4 bases, V lost 5 bases, and 17 bases had no gene match. Germline CDR1 is SGHTA and CDR2 is FQGNSA. The CDR3 length is 18 residues. CDR3: CASSPQAGGAGLGETQYF. The CDR3 nucleotides read TGTGCCAGCAGCCCTCAAGCGGGAGGCGCGGGGTTAGGAGAGACCCAGTACTTC.

This chain connects TRBV7-9 to TRBJ1-1, with D perhaps matching TRBD1 (6 bases). The CDR3 is made up of 18 amino acids. Deletions cut 0 bases from V and 6 bases from J, with 23 bases between. Germline V gives CDR1 SEHNR, CDR2 FQNEAQ (reference sequence). The CDR3 DNA sequence: TGTGCCAGCAGCTTAGCGAAATCATCAGGCAGGGGTGGCCCTGAAGCTTTCTTT. Translated: CASSLAKSSGRGGPEAFF.

J is TRBJ2-7 and V is TRBV7-2, with 13 bases matching TRBD2. V lost 3 bases to trimming and J lost 1 base; unmatched junction nucleotides: 0. The CDR3 spans 15 residues. The germline V gene encodes CDR1 SGHTA and CDR2 FQGNSA. The CDR3 bases are TGTGCCAGCAGCTTGGGACTAGCGGGGTCCTACGAGCAGTACTTC. Amino acids: CASSLGLAGSYEQYF.

This clone has just one count. The V call is TRBV6-6, the J call TRBJ2-7; TRBD2 aligns across 7 bases. The CDR3 totals 16 residues. In germline, CDR1 is MNHNY, CDR2 SVGAGI (reference sequence). Trimming took 7 bases from V and 2 from J; bases not matched to a gene: 14. The CDR3 DNA sequence: TGTGCCAGCACCCCCCGAAAGGCGGGAGACACCTACGAGCAGTACTTC. Its translation is CASTPRKAGDTYEQYF.